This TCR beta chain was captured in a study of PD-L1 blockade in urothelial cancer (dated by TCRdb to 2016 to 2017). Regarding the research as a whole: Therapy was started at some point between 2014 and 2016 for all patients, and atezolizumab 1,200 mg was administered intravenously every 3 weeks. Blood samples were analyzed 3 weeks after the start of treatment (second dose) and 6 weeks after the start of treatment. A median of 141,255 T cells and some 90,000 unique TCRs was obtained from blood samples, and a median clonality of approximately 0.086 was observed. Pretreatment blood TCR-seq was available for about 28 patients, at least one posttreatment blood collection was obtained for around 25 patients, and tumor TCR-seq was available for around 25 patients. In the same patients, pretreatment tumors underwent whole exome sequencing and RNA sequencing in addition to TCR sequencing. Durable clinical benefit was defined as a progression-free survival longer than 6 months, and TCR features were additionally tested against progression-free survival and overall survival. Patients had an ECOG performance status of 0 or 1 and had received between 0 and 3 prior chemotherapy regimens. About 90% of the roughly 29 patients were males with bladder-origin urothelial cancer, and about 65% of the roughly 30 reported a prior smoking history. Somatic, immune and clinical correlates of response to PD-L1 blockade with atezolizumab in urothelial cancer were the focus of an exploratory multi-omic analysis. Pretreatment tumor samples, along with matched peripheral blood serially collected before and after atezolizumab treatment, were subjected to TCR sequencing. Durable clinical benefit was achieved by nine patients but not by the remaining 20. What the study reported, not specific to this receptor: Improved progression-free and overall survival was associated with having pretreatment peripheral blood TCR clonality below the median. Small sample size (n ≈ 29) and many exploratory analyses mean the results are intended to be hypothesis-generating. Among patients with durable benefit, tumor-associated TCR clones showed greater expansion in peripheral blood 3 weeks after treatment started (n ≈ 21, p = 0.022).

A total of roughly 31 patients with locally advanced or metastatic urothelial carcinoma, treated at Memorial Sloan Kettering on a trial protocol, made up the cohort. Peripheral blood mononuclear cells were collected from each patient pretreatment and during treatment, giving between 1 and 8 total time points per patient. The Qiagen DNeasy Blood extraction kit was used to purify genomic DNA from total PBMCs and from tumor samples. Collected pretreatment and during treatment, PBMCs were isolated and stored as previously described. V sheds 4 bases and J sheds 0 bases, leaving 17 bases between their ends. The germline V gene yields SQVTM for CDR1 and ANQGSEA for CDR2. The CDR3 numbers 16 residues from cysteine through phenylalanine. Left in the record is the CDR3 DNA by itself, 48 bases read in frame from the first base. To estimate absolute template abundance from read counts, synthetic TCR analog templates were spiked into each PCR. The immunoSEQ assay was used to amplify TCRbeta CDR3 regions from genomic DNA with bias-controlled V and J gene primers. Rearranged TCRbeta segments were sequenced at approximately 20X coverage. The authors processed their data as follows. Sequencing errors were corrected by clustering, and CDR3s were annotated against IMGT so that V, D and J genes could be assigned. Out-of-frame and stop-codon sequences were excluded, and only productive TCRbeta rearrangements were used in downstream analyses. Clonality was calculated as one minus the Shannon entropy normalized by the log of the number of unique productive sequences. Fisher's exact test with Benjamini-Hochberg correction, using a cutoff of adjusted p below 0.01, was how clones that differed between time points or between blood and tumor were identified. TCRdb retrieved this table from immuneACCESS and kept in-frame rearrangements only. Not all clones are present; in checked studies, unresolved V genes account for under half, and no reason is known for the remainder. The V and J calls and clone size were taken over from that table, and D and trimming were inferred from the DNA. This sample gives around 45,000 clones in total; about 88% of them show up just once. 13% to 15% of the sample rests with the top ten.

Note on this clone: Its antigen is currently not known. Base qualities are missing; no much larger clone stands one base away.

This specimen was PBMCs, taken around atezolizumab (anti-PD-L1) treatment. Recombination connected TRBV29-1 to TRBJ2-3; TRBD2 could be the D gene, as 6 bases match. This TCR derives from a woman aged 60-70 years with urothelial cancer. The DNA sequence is TGCAGCGTTGTATCTAGCGAGCAAGCTAGCACAGATACGCAGTATTTT. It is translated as CSVVSSEQASTDTQYF.